This T cell receptor (beta chain) was sequenced for a study of Graves' ophthalmopathy and Graves' hyperthyroidism. Study details: At initial diagnosis, peripheral blood was obtained, and this preceded any treatment.

This clonotype appeared a few times. This CDR3 comprises 14 residues. Germline V gene sequence: CDR1 SGHDT, CDR2 YYEEEE. The authors amplified TCR beta CDR3 regions, and they did so from RNA transcripts for repertoire sequencing. HTBI primers served in a first-round RT-PCR, which a second-round multiplex PCR followed. A single record per CDR3 protein comes from TCRdb applying MiXCR to the multiplex PCR reads. The sample has roughly 700,000 distinct CDR3 sequences; 40% are singletons. The sample comprised peripheral blood. J is TRBJ2-2 and V is TRBV5-6, with D perhaps TRBD2 (6 bases). The origin of this receptor is an adult man with Graves' ophthalmopathy. CDR3 region: CATSGTENTGELFF. In DNA form, the CDR3 reads TGTGCAACTTCAGGGACTGAGAACACCGGGGAGCTGTTTTTT.